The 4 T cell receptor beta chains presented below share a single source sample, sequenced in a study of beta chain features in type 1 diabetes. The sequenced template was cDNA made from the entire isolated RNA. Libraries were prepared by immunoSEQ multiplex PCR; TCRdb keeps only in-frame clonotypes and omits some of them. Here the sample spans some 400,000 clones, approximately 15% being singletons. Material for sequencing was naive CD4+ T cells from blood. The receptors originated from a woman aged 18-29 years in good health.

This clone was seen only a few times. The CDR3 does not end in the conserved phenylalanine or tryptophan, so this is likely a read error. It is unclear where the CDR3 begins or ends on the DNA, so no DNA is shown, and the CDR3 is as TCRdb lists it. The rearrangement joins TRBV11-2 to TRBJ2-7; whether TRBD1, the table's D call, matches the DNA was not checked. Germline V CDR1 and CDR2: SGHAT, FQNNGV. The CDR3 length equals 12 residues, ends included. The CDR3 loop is CASSYTYRDRGG.

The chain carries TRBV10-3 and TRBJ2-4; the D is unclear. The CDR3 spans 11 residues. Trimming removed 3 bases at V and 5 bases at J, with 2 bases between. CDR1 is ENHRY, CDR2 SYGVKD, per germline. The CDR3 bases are TGTGCCATCAGTGACGAAAACATTCAGTACTTC. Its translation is CAISDENIQYF.

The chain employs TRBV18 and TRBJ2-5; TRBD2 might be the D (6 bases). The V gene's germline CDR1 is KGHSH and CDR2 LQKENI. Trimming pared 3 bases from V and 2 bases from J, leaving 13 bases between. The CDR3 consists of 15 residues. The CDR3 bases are TGTGCCAGCTCACCTGCCCTAGCGTCTCAAGAGACCCAGTACTTC. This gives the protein CASSPALASQETQYF.

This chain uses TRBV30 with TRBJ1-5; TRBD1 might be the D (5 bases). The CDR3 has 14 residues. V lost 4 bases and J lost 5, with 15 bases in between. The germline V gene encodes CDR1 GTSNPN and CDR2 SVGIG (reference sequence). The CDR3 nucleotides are TGTGCCTGGACCCCTGGGGGGTCATATCAGCCCCAGCATTTT. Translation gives CAWTPGGSYQPQHF.